These 27 T cell receptor beta chains were sequenced from one sample in a study of T cell clones after liver transplantation. Profiled with immunoSEQ multiplex PCR; TCRdb holds only in-frame clones, not every one. The table lists 49,000 or so clones, about 67% of them singletons. The sample was CD4+ T cells from blood, taken around 54 months after liver transplant. The receptor source for this set is a human patient who received a liver transplant. Some T cells may be supplied by the graft donor.

V is TRBV5-8 and J is TRBJ2-7, with a possible D match to TRBD1 (6 bases). V lost 4 bases and J 4 bases, leaving 18 bases between the germline ends. The CDR3 is 15 residues long. Germline V lookup: CDR1 SGHTS, CDR2 YDEGEE. DNA of the CDR3: TGTGCCAGCAGCCACCACAGGGTACTCTCTTACGAGCAGTACTTC. It translates to CASSHHRVLSYEQYF.

This clone was counted only a few times. The rearrangement links TRBV5-1 to TRBJ1-3; 11 nucleotides match TRBD1. Unmatched junction bases numbered 9, after V lost 3 bases and J lost 10 bases. Germline values: CDR1 SGHRS, CDR2 YFSETQ. This CDR3 is 15 amino acids long. The CDR3 DNA is TGCGCCAGCAGCTCGAGGATGGGACAGGGGGGTACCATATATTTT. The encoded protein is CASSSRMGQGGTIYF.

This clone rates as medium-sized. This sequence joins TRBV6-6 and TRBJ1-2; D is unresolved. CDR3 size: 13 residues. Trimming took off 7 bases at V and 4 bases at J, with 13 bases between the two ends. Germline V gene sequence: CDR1 MNHNY, CDR2 SVGAGI (reference sequence). Here the CDR3 reads CASTGLSSYGYTF. CDR3 coding DNA: TGTGCCAGCACCGGGCTTTCCTCCTATGGCTACACCTTC.

CDR3 bases: TGTGCCAGCAGTTACGGGGGGGCAGACCAGCCCCAGCATTTT. Its protein product is CASSYGGADQPQHF. This chain connects TRBV6-5 to TRBJ1-5, with a possible D match to TRBD1 (6 bases). The CDR3 consists of 14 residues. V dropped 2 bases and J dropped 7 bases, with 12 bases sitting between them. Germline CDR1 MNHEY, CDR2 SVGAGI.

This clone has only a few counts. The CDR3 DNA follows: TGTGCCTACCACAGGGTTCAGTATGGCTACACCTTC. Protein product: CAYHRVQYGYTF. This chain uses TRBV30 with TRBJ1-2, with TRBD1 as a possible D gene (6 bases). Trimming removed 7 bases at V and 5 bases at J, with 14 bases between. Germline lookup yields CDR1 GTSNPN and CDR2 SVGIG (reference sequence). CDR3 size: 12 residues.

The gene calls are TRBV4-2 and TRBJ1-5; D is undetermined. The length of the CDR3 is 13 residues. Germline V gives CDR1 LGHNA, CDR2 YNFKEQ. V was cut by 0 bases and J by 7 bases, with 7 bases left in between. The CDR3 bases are TGTGCCAGCAGCCAAGATCTCCCACAGCCCCAGCATTTT. Translated: CASSQDLPQPQHF.

This clone has only a few counts. The chain couples TRBV4-1 to TRBJ1-2, with TRBD1 as a possible D gene (6 bases). Between the trimmed V and J ends, which lost 2 bases and 5 bases, there was a span of 21 bases. The CDR3 is made up of 17 amino acids. Germline V lookup: CDR1 MGHRA, CDR2 YSYEKL. The CDR3 sequence is CASSQPWGGAQGYGYTF. The CDR3 DNA sequence: TGCGCCAGCAGCCAACCTTGGGGGGGCGCCCAGGGGTATGGCTACACCTTC.

The J gene is TRBJ1-5, the V gene TRBV7-2, with 9 bases aligning to TRBD1. Germline assignment: CDR1 SGHTA and CDR2 FQGNSA. V lost 5 bases and J lost 7; bases outside the gene matches: 6. The CDR3 is 14 amino acids. CDR3 in DNA: TGTGCCAGCAGCCCGGACAGGGGAAACCAGCCCCAGCATTTT. Its protein is CASSPDRGNQPQHF.

This chain connects TRBV29-1 to TRBJ2-5, with 8 bases lining up with TRBD2. After removal of 4 bases from V and 1 base from J, the junction contained 5 bases not matched to a gene. This CDR3 has 14 residues. Germline V CDR1 and CDR2: SQVTM, ANQGSEA. CDR3 sequence (DNA): TGCAGCGTTGCAAGAGCGGGGGTCCAAGAGACCCAGTACTTC. Residues: CSVARAGVQETQYF.

This sequence joins TRBV15 and TRBJ2-4; tentatively, D is TRBD1 (5 bases). CDR3 length equals 15 residues. Trimming stripped 0 bases from V and 6 bases from J, with 12 bases between. Germline assignment: CDR1 LNHNV and CDR2 YYDKDF (reference sequence). The DNA for the CDR3 is TGTGCCACCAGCAGAGATAAAGGGGCTTTAAACATTCAGTACTTC. It translates to CATSRDKGALNIQYF.

This clone was seen a single time. The rearrangement joins TRBV18 to TRBJ1-3; TRBD1 might be the D (5 bases). The V gene's germline CDR1 is KGHSH and CDR2 LQKENI. The CDR3 runs to 16 residues. The V end lost 1 base, the J end lost 1 base, and 11 bases lay between the germline ends. CDR3 residues: CASSPLRVESGNTIYF. The CDR3 DNA sequence: TGTGCCAGCTCACCACTCAGGGTTGAGTCTGGAAACACCATATATTTT.

This clone was picked up one time. The rearrangement joins TRBV19 to TRBJ2-1; D is possibly TRBD1 (5 bases). V lost 0 bases to trimming and J lost 5 bases, with 5 bases between them. CDR1 is LNHDA, CDR2 SQIVND, per germline (reference sequence). The CDR3 is 13 residues long. The CDR3 bases are TGTGCCAGTAGTATAGACAGGGACAATGAGCAGTTCTTC. It codes for CASSIDRDNEQFF. The full variable domain, completed using reference TRBV19 and TRBJ2-1, is DGGITQSPKYLFRKEGQNVTLSCEQNLNHDAMYWYRQDPGQGLRLIYYSQIVNDFQKGDIAEGYSVSREKKESFPLTVTSAQKNPTAFYLCASSIDRDNEQFFGPGTRLTVL.

The V gene is TRBV28, the J gene TRBJ2-1, with TRBD1 matching over 8 bases. The germline gives CDR1 MDHEN, CDR2 SYDVKM. This CDR3 is built from 17 residues. Trimming removed 6 bases from V and 1 base from J; junction bases left unmatched: 11. CDR3 in DNA: TGTGCCAGCAGCGACGGACAGGGACCTTATTCCTACAATGAGCAGTTCTTC. Translation gives CASSDGQGPYSYNEQFF.

The rearrangement uses TRBV11-3 and TRBJ2-3; D may correspond to TRBD1 or TRBD2 (6 bases each). Trimming stripped 5 bases from V and 4 bases from J, with 16 bases between. This CDR3 comprises 15 residues. Per the germline V gene, CDR1 is SGHNT and CDR2 is YENEEA. CDR3 bases: TGTGCCAGCAGCCAGACGGGGGCCCCGGCAGATACGCAGTATTTT. It translates to CASSQTGAPADTQYF.

This rearrangement joins TRBV18 to TRBJ1-2; possible D gene TRBD1, 5 bases. V was cut by 5 bases and J by 6 bases, with 22 bases left in between. The CDR3 is 16 amino acids. The germline V gene has CDR1 KGHSH and CDR2 LQKENI. Here the CDR3 reads CASSTEVDTTTHGYTF. DNA for the CDR3: TGTGCCAGCTCAACCGAAGTGGACACCACTACACATGGCTACACCTTC. Full variable domain (outside the CDR3, taken from reference TRBV18 and TRBJ1-2): NAGVMQNPRHLVRRRGQEARLRCSPMKGHSHVYWYRQLPEEGLKFMVYLQKENIIDESGMPKERFSAEFPKEGPSILRIQQVVRGDSAAYFCASSTEVDTTTHGYTFGSGTRLTVV.

Only a few counts were recorded for this clone. This chain links TRBV5-6 with TRBJ2-2; a weak D match, TRBD2 (7 bases). Germline CDR1 and CDR2: SGHDT and YYEEEE. The length of the CDR3 is 16 residues. V dropped 0 bases and J dropped 5 bases, with 14 bases sitting between them. The DNA of the CDR3 is TGTGCCAGCAGCTTGGCCGGAGGGGGAGGGACCGGGGAGCTGTTTTTT. Its protein product is CASSLAGGGGTGELFF.

The chain carries TRBV29-1 and TRBJ2-3; 8 bases match TRBD1. The CDR3 runs to 13 residues. Germline CDR1 reads SQVTM; CDR2 reads ANQGSEA. Losses at the gene ends were 4 bases for V and 4 bases for J; bases not matched to a gene: 4. The CDR3 reads CSVVGQGADTQYF. In DNA, the CDR3 is TGCAGCGTTGTCGGACAGGGTGCAGATACGCAGTATTTT.

This chain connects TRBV30 to TRBJ2-5; perhaps TRBD2 as D (6 bases). The CDR3 spans 15 residues. V lost 5 bases and J lost 1, with 17 bases in between. Germline loops: CDR1 GTSNPN, CDR2 SVGIG (reference sequence). Here the CDR3 reads CAWSFRGMSQETQYF. The CDR3 nucleotides read TGTGCCTGGTCGTTTCGGGGGATGTCCCAAGAGACCCAGTACTTC.

The V and J genes are TRBV5-4 and TRBJ2-3; TRBD2 aligns across 8 bases. CDR3 length: 15 residues. The V gene's germline CDR1 is SGHNT and CDR2 YYREEE (reference sequence). Losses at the gene ends were 1 base for V and 1 base for J; bases not matched to a gene: 2. CDR3 DNA: TGTGCCAGCAGCTTGAGCGGGGGCCGCACAGATACGCAGTATTTT. It codes for CASSLSGGRTDTQYF.

CDR3 in DNA: TGTGCCAGCAGTTTATCCGGCAGGGGAGATAATTCACCCCTCCACTTT. Amino acids: CASSLSGRGDNSPLHF. The chain is built from TRBV28 and TRBJ1-6; TRBD1 is a possible D gene (6 bases). This CDR3 is 16 amino acids long. Germline CDR1 MDHEN, CDR2 SYDVKM. Trimming removed 1 base at V and 5 bases at J, with 12 bases between.

The gene calls are TRBV14 and TRBJ1-6; 8 nucleotides match TRBD1. The junction had 7 bases not matched to a gene; V was cut back by 4 bases and J by 8 bases. The CDR3 runs 15 residues. CDR1 is SGHDN and CDR2 is FVKESK in the germline V gene. DNA for the CDR3: TGTGCCAGCAGCCGAACCGGACAGGGTCATTCACCCCTCCACTTT. Translation gives CASSRTGQGHSPLHF.

The V gene is TRBV7-2, the J gene TRBJ2-7; 9 bases map to TRBD2. Germline CDR1 and CDR2: SGHTA and FQGNSA. The CDR3 covers 18 residues. V trimming: 4 bases; J trimming: 1 base; junction bases outside the gene matches: 14. Written as DNA, the CDR3 is TGTGCCAGCAGCTATAAGTTAGCGGGGGCTATAACTTCCTACGAGCAGTACTTC. Its translation is CASSYKLAGAITSYEQYF.

The chain uses TRBV4-1 and TRBJ2-6, with D possibly TRBD1 on 6 matching bases. Germline V gene sequence: CDR1 MGHRA, CDR2 YSYEKL. Trimming removed 4 bases from V and 0 bases from J, with 19 bases in between. This CDR3 comprises 19 residues. CDR3 sequence reads: CASSRDRGQRASGANVLTF. The CDR3 nucleotides are TGCGCCAGCAGCCGTGACCGAGGACAGCGAGCCTCTGGGGCCAACGTCCTGACTTTC.

This chain links TRBV7-9 with TRBJ2-5; 8 bases map to TRBD1. In germline, CDR1 is SEHNR, CDR2 FQNEAQ (reference sequence). The CDR3 extends over 14 amino acids. Trimming removed 5 bases from V and 1 base from J; junction bases left unmatched: 3. This chain's CDR3 is CASSLDRGQETQYF. In nucleotides, the CDR3 is TGTGCCAGCAGCCTAGACAGGGGCCAAGAGACCCAGTACTTC.

This clone was found a few times. Written as DNA, the CDR3 is TGTGCCAGCAGGCCCGGACAGTTGTATAATTCACCCCTCCACTTT. Translated: CASRPGQLYNSPLHF. V is TRBV28 and J is TRBJ1-6; D might be TRBD1 (6 bases). This CDR3 has 15 residues. The V and J ends lost 6 bases and 4 bases respectively, with 13 bases between them. CDR1 and CDR2 (germline): MDHEN, SYDVKM.

The chain combines TRBV25-1 with TRBJ1-4, with a weak D call TRBD1 (6 bases). Germline values: CDR1 MGHDK, CDR2 SYGVNS. Trimming took off 0 bases at V and 8 bases at J, with 10 bases between the two ends. The CDR3 is 14 amino acids. This CDR3 is CASSEYRGGEKLFF. CDR3 in DNA: TGTGCCAGCAGTGAATACAGGGGAGGCGAAAAACTGTTTTTT.

CDR3 coding DNA: TGTGCCAGCAGCCAAGCGTGGGGAGGCACTGAAGCTTTCTTT. Translation: CASSQAWGGTEAFF. J is TRBJ1-1 and V is TRBV14; no clear D. V lost 1 base and J lost 4, with 10 bases in between. This CDR3 is 14 amino acids long. Germline V gene data show CDR1 as SGHDN and CDR2 as FVKESK.